The rows below give T cell receptor beta chains drawn from one sample of a study of blood T cell repertoires in COVID-19. Some clones are missing from TCRdb's copy, which holds only in-frame ones; the method was immunoSEQ multiplex PCR. The sample shows around 23,000 clones, about nine tenths of them seen only once. The specimen sequenced was peripheral blood. The receptor source for this set is an elderly woman with active or convalescent COVID-19. CDR3s include the opening cysteine and the closing phenylalanine or tryptophan. A D gene is named only where the DNA matches it firmly. A row's size may be missing; if present it is once, few, many or a size class.

J	V	size	length	D	CDR3	DNA
TRBJ1-4	TRBV19	.	18	.	CASLRTAATTATNEKLFF	TGTGCCAGCCTTCGGACAGCAGCTACTACTGCAACTAATGAAAAACTGTTTTTT
TRBJ2-7	TRBV19	.	14	.	CASSIPGGTGEQYF	TGTGCCAGTAGTATACCCGGGGGAACGGGGGAGCAGTACTTC
TRBJ2-1	TRBV7-8	.	16	TRBD2	CASSLELAGSYNEQFF	TGTGCCAGCAGCTTAGAGCTAGCGGGATCCTACAATGAGCAGTTCTTC
TRBJ1-2	TRBV15	.	15	TRBD1	CATSRDGDSLYGYTF	TGTGCCACCAGCAGAGATGGGGACAGCCTCTATGGCTACACCTTC
TRBJ1-1	TRBV18	.	13	.	CASSSTVNTEAFF	TGTGCCAGCTCATCGACAGTGAACACTGAAGCTTTCTTT
TRBJ1-1	TRBV2	.	12	.	CASSPFNTEAFF	TGTGCCAGCAGCCCTTTTAACACTGAAGCTTTCTTT
TRBJ2-5	TRBV2	.	13	TRBD1	CASTRDRGETQYF	TGTGCCAGCACCCGGGACAGGGGAGAGACCCAGTACTTC
TRBJ2-7	TRBV3-1/TRBV3-2	.	16	.	CASSQDPRQGEYEQYF	TGTGCCAGCAGCCAAGATCCCCGACAAGGGGAATACGAGCAGTACTTC
TRBJ2-3	TRBV24-1	.	16	TRBD2	CATSDWGRGVTDTQYF	TGTGCCACCAGTGATTGGGGGCGGGGGGTCACAGATACGCAGTATTTT
TRBJ2-1	TRBV7-3	.	15	.	CASSDNAGRYNEQFF	TGTGCCAGCAGCGATAACGCGGGGAGATACAATGAGCAGTTCTTC
TRBJ1-6	TRBV30	.	15	.	CASTPTDPYNSPLHF	TGTGCCAGCACCCCGACAGACCCCTATAATTCACCCCTCCACTTT
TRBJ1-3	TRBV5-4	few	15	.	CASSSRGGSGNTIYF	TGTGCCAGCAGCTCCCGCGGGGGCTCTGGAAACACCATATATTTT
TRBJ2-3	TRBV5-4	.	12	.	CASSEAFDTQYF	TGTGCCAGCAGTGAGGCCTTTGATACGCAGTATTTT
TRBJ2-7	TRBV25-1	.	13	.	CASSALPGGEQYF	TGTGCCAGCAGTGCTCTCCCGGGTGGGGAGCAGTACTTC
TRBJ2-2	TRBV7-7	.	16	.	CASSLEWQANTGELFF	TGTGCTAGCAGCTTAGAATGGCAGGCGAACACCGGGGAGCTGTTTTTT
TRBJ2-7	TRBV10-3	.	12	.	CAISESRGEQYF	TGTGCCATCAGTGAGTCAAGGGGCGAGCAGTACTTC